This is a list of T cell receptor beta chains from one sample in a study of early T cells in non-severe SARS-CoV-2 infection. TCRdb re-called the 5' RACE reads through MiXCR, storing one row per CDR3 protein. There are about 58,000 distinct CDR3 sequences in the sample; about an eighth occur only once, and around 3.5% lies in the top ten. Input material: whole blood. The origin of the receptors is an adult who was a healthcare worker with PCR-confirmed SARS-CoV-2 infection or an uninfected control (not recorded which). The CDR3 runs from the conserved cysteine through the conserved F or W. The D gene is left open where the match is weak.

d_gene	v_gene	len	j_gene	CDR3aa
-	TRBV7-6	13	TRBJ2-7	CASSLAGLGEQYF
-	TRBV28	15	TRBJ1-5	CASNLRSYSNQPQHF
-	TRBV7-2	15	TRBJ2-3	CASSLGLQSADTQYF
TRBD2	TRBV5-1	15	TRBJ2-1	CASSLPGTSMNEQFF
TRBD1	TRBV5-1	13	TRBJ1-1	CASSFTGDTEAFF
-	TRBV29-1	13	TRBJ2-5	CSAPGATSETQYF
TRBD1	TRBV28	17	TRBJ1-1	CASRIPGQGGVNTEAFF
-	TRBV3-1	15	TRBJ1-2	CASSLGPAANYGYTF
TRBD1	TRBV27	14	TRBJ2-2	CASRRQGYTGELFF
-	TRBV30	14	TRBJ1-3	CAWSPGVSGNTIYF
TRBD2	TRBV5-1	17	TRBJ2-2	CASSPPGLAGLPGELFF
-	TRBV12-3/TRBV12-4	14	TRBJ2-3	CASSPQAGTDTQYF
-	TRBV9	14	TRBJ2-7	CASSVDGGLDEQYF
TRBD2	TRBV29-1	13	TRBJ2-1	CSVGGTSGDEQFF
TRBD1	TRBV6-6	13	TRBJ2-1	CASGTGVFNEQFF
-	TRBV18	16	TRBJ2-3	CASSPSPGATRDTQYF
-	TRBV30	11	TRBJ2-1	CAWSAVGTKFF
-	TRBV28	13	TRBJ2-7	CASSLTTNYEQYF
TRBD1	TRBV7-9	14	TRBJ1-6	CASSTKGGFSPLHF
-	TRBV5-1	13	TRBJ2-5	CASSLAGKETQYF
TRBD2	TRBV5-5	17	TRBJ2-3	CASSLRLAGPATDTQYF
-	TRBV14	13	TRBJ2-4	CASSQGRLDIQYF
-	TRBV29-1	13	TRBJ2-5	CSVETANQETQYF
-	TRBV24-1	15	TRBJ2-2	CATSELTANTGELFF
TRBD2	TRBV4-1	16	TRBJ2-7	CASSQETSGSSYEQYF
TRBD1	TRBV5-5	15	TRBJ2-2	CASKMAGGNTGELFF
-	TRBV18	13	TRBJ1-2	CASSPNLADGYTF
-	TRBV3-1	11	TRBJ2-1	CASSHVGEQFF
-	TRBV7-8	14	TRBJ1-2	CASSLGPDLYGYTF
-	TRBV9	13	TRBJ2-7	CASSGLSSYEQYF
-	TRBV7-3	12	TRBJ2-3	CASSLMDDTQYF
-	TRBV7-3	14	TRBJ1-2	CASSRGQPGYGYTF
-	TRBV6-4	14	TRBJ2-1	CASKKETASNEQFF
-	TRBV30	13	TRBJ2-7	CAWSVGRGYEQYF
-	TRBV28	12	TRBJ1-2	CASTTGPHGYTF
-	TRBV28	14	TRBJ2-2	CASSSTGLIGELFF
-	TRBV20-1	14	TRBJ1-1	CSASLGTLNTEAFF
-	TRBV29-1	14	TRBJ1-1	CSVGRTAGHTEVFF
-	TRBV2	13	TRBJ2-1	CASSAWANPEQFF
-	TRBV11-2	14	TRBJ2-5	CASSLDRTPETQYF